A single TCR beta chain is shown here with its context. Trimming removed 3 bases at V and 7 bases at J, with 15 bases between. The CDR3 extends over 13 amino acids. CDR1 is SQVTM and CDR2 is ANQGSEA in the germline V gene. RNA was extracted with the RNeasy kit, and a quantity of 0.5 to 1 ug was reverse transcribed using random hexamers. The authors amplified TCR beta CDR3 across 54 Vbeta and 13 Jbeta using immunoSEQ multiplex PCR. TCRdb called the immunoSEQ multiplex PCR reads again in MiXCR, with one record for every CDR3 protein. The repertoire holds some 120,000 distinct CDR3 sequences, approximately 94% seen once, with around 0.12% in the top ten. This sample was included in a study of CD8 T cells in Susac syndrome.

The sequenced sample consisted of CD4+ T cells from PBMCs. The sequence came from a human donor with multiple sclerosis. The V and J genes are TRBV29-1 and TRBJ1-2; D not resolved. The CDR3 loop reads CSVDWTPTFGYTF. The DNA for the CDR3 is TGCAGCGTTGATTGGACCCCGACGTTTGGCTACACCTTC.